This T cell receptor (beta chain) was sequenced for a study of blood T cell repertoires in COVID-19. Overall study context: PBMCs, B-cell-depleted T cells, or T cells were the source of the cDNA or gDNA that made up the material.

In the original workflow: How many nucleated cells were present was estimated from reference gene primer amplification. Generated by immunoSEQ multiplex PCR, the TCRdb table keeps only in-frame clones and is missing some. V and J calls and clone size are as listed in that table; D and trimming were resolved from the DNA. The repertoire has approximately 120,000 clones, around 80% of them found once; the top ten carry about 4.7%. Trimming took 6 bases from V and 3 from J, leaving 10 bases between them. The CDR3 is 13 amino acids. The gene calls are TRBV12-3 or TRBV12-4 and TRBJ2-3; TRBD1 is a possible D gene (6 bases). This TCR derives from a human donor in a cohort sampled during active or convalescent COVID-19. The sequenced sample consisted of peripheral blood. CDR3 nucleotide sequence: TGTGCCAGCAGAGGGGGTTTTACAGATACGCAGTATTTT. As protein: CASRGGFTDTQYF.